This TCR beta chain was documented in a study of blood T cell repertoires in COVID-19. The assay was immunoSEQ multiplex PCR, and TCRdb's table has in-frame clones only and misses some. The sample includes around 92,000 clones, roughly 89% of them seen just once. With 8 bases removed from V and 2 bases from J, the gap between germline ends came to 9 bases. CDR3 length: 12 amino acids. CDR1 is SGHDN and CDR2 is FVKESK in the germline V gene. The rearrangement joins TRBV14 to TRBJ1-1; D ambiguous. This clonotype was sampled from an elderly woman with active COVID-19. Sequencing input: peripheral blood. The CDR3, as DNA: TGTGCCAGCTCAGGATTTAACACTGAAGCTTTCTTT. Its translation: CASSGFNTEAFF.